This TCR beta chain was recorded in a study of blood T cell repertoires in COVID-19. Turning to the study itself: In each case, the material was cDNA or gDNA derived from T cells, B-cell-depleted T cells, or PBMCs.

Trimming left V 3 bases short and J 7 bases short, with 9 bases between. In germline, CDR1 is SGHTA, CDR2 FQGNSA. This CDR3 is built from 13 residues. The method was immunoSEQ multiplex PCR; TCRdb's version includes in-frame clones alone and lacks a portion of them. The sample yields around 160,000 clones, approximately 91% seen once. The sample was peripheral blood. This TCR was recovered from a human donor in a cohort sampled during active COVID-19. V is TRBV7-2 and J is TRBJ2-2; D remains unclear. The CDR3 sequence is CASSFRDGGELFF. CDR3 nucleotides: TGTGCCAGCAGCTTTAGAGATGGCGGGGAGCTGTTTTTT.